The 2 T cell receptor beta chains reported below all come from one sample, sequenced in a study of shared clonotypes between healthy human individuals. The table came from immunoSEQ multiplex PCR; TCRdb's copy has only in-frame clones and leaves some out. Of roughly 2.1 million clones listed, roughly 91% were seen once; the top ten hold 1.5% to 2%. The naive CD8 subset, CD45RO-negative cells positively selected for CCR7, excluded terminally differentiated effector memory CD45RA+ cells. Specimen: naive CD8+ T cells from PBMCs. These TCRs come from a man between 18 and 29 years old in good health. Some clones in this sample may be carry-over from other donors' samples.

This chain uses TRBV7-8 with TRBJ2-7; D remains ambiguous. This CDR3 is 12 amino acids long. Germline CDR1 SGHVS, CDR2 FQNEAQ. V dropped 4 bases and J dropped 4 bases, with 8 bases sitting between them. The CDR3 sequence: CASSSGKYEQYF. The DNA of the CDR3 is TGTGCCAGCAGCTCGGGTAAATACGAGCAGTACTTC. The entire variable domain, with the rest obtained from reference TRBV7-8 and TRBJ2-7, is as follows: GAGVSQSPRYKVAKRGQDVALRCDPISGHVSLFWYQQALGQGPEFLTYFQNEAQLDKSGLPSDRFFAERPEGSVSTLKIQRTQQEDSAVYLCASSSGKYEQYFGPGTRLTVT.

This clone was observed a single time. The chain joins TRBV11-2 to TRBJ2-1; 9 positions match TRBD2. Germline V CDR1 and CDR2: SGHAT, FQNNGV. Trimming at V came to 4 bases and at J to 9 bases, leaving 4 bases not matched to a gene. This CDR3 is 13 amino acids long. The CDR3 DNA sequence: TGTGCCAGCAGCTGGGGACTAGCCTTTGAGCAGTTCTTC. Translation: CASSWGLAFEQFF.